This T cell receptor beta chain was obtained from a study of blood T cell repertoires in COVID-19. The CDR3 runs 13 residues. Germline V CDR1 and CDR2: MDHEN, SYDVKM. Trimming left V 6 bases short and J 6 bases short, with 12 bases between. Authors' analysis steps: Nucleated cell number was recorded as an estimate derived from reference gene primer amplification. TCRdb keeps only in-frame clones here, not all; method: immunoSEQ multiplex PCR. V and J calls and clone size are as listed in that table; D and trimming were resolved from the DNA. The table records 130,000 or so clones, roughly 86% of them present only once.

Sequenced: peripheral blood. The source of this sequence is a woman aged 55-69 years with acute or convalescent COVID-19. The chain links TRBV28 to TRBJ2-1; D possibly corresponds to TRBD1 (5 bases). In nucleotides, the CDR3 is TGTGCCAGCAGGGGTCCAGGGATCAATGAGCAGTTCTTC. Protein sequence: CASRGPGINEQFF. The full variable domain, rest sourced from reference TRBV28 and TRBJ2-1, is DVKVTQSSRYLVKRTGEKVFLECVQDMDHENMFWYRQDPGLGLRLIYFSYDVKMKEKGDIPEGYSVSREKKERFSLILESASTNQTSMYLCASRGPGINEQFFGPGTRLTVL.